This T cell receptor beta chain was sequenced during a study of cytomegalovirus exposure and HLA in healthy donors. Study findings and constraints: When the data were analyzed later, several of the most significant clusters appeared to be linked to common viral pathogens. Sequencing artifact likely explains a cluster of highly shared sequence variants.

Its frequency marks this clone as medium-sized (0.01 to 0.1%). Antigen unknown. Looked up from germline, CDR1 is SEHNR and CDR2 is FQNEAQ (reference sequence). CDR3 size: 18 residues. Deletions cut 5 bases from V and 0 bases from J, with 20 bases between. PCR amplification relied on 60 Vbeta primers (plus 13 Jbeta primers). Authors' methods: A follow-up analysis tallied some 80 million unique TCR beta chains, approximately 11 million shared. The method was immunoSEQ multiplex PCR; TCRdb's version includes in-frame clones alone and lacks a portion of them. Clone size and V and J calls were adopted from that table, with D and trimming inferred from the DNA. This repertoire comprises some 110,000 clones; its ten largest clones make up 3.5% to 4.5%.

Material: PBMCs. V and J are TRBV7-9 and TRBJ1-3; possibly TRBD1 for D (5 bases). This TCR came from a man aged 30 to 39 in good health and CMV-seronegative. CDR3 amino acids: CASSPRYLDNDSGNTIYF. In DNA form, the CDR3 reads TGTGCCAGCAGCCCTCGATATTTGGACAACGACTCTGGAAACACCATATATTTT.